This entry describes one TCR beta chain. The data are from a study of blood T cell repertoires in COVID-19. Study details: COVID-19 samples from acute and convalescent phases originated in the United States, Italy and Spain. T cells, B-cell-depleted T cells, or PBMCs provided the cDNA or gDNA that served as material.

Per the original methods: From reference gene primer amplification, estimates of nucleated cell counts were derived. The data were produced by immunoSEQ multiplex PCR, yet TCRdb's version contains in-frame clones alone and is incomplete. V, J and clone size are taken as reported in that table, and D and trimming were inferred from the DNA itself. The sample has 25,000 to 35,000 clones, almost 85% seen once. CDR3 length: 15 residues. The ends were cut back, 2 bases at V and 4 bases at J, with 12 bases in the middle. CDR1 and CDR2 (germline): KGHSH, LQKENI. The sequencing sample was made of peripheral blood. The chain has TRBV18 and TRBJ1-3, with D possibly being TRBD1 (5 bases). The clonotype originates from a man at least 80 years old with active COVID-19. The CDR3 region is CASSPGALGGNTIYF. DNA for the CDR3: TGTGCCAGCTCACCAGGGGCGTTGGGAGGAAACACCATATATTTT.